The 10 T cell receptor beta chains below all came from one sample that was sequenced in a study of blood T cells in healthy people across ages. Through a sample-barcoded 5' primer and a J-beta primer mix, a second PCR was run for roughly 7 to 11 cycles. MiXCR, applied by TCRdb to the 5' RACE reads, yields one record per CDR3 protein. The sample lists hundreds of thousands of distinct CDR3 sequences; around 26% were seen once. The source material was blood. The receptors come from an elderly woman in good health.

Details on this clonotype: A much larger clone lies one base from this, so it may be a read error. V usage is TRBV19 and J usage is TRBJ2-7; D unresolved. Germline-derived CDR1 and CDR2 are LNHDA and SQIVND (reference sequence). CDR3 length equals 15 residues. CDR3 nucleotides: TGTGCCAGTAGTATACAAGGATTGGGCTCCTACAAGCAGTACTTC. The encoded protein is CASSIQGLGSYKQYF. Filled out from reference TRBV19 and TRBJ2-7, the complete variable domain reads DGGITQSPKYLFRKEGQNVTLSCEQNLNHDAMYWYRQDPGQGLRLIYYSQIVNDFQKGDIAEGYSVSREKKESFPLTVTSAQKNPTAFYLCASSIQGLGSYKQYFGPGTRLTVT.

This clonotype was observed many times. The chain employs TRBV20-1 and TRBJ2-6; D is undetermined. V dropped 0 bases and J dropped 0 bases, with 6 bases sitting between them. The germline V gene encodes CDR1 DFQATT and CDR2 SNEGSKA (reference sequence). The CDR3 has 15 residues. CDR3 nucleotide sequence: TGCAGTGCTAGAGAGCCGGGCTCTGGGGCCAACGTCCTGACTTTC. As protein: CSAREPGSGANVLTF.

CDR3 sequence reads: CASSWRASYNEQFF. For the CDR3, the DNA is TGTGCCAGCAGCTGGCGGGCTTCCTACAATGAGCAGTTCTTC. The chain is built from TRBV7-2 and TRBJ2-1; TRBD2 is a possible D gene (5 bases). The V gene lost 4 bases and the J gene lost 1 base, with 8 bases spanning the gap. This CDR3 region has 14 residues. The V gene's germline CDR1 is SGHTA and CDR2 FQGNSA. Full variable domain (outside the CDR3, taken from reference TRBV7-2 and TRBJ2-1): GAGVSQSPSNKVTEKGKDVELRCDPISGHTALYWYRQSLGQGLEFLIYFQGNSAPDKSGLPSDRFSAERTGGSVSTLTIQRTQQEDSAVYLCASSWRASYNEQFFGPGTRLTVL.

The CDR3 DNA sequence: TGTGCCAGCAGACGGGCGTTTGGACATCAGCCCCAGCATTTT. It codes for CASRRAFGHQPQHF. The chain has TRBV6-2 or TRBV6-3 and TRBJ1-5; D remains unclear. V was clipped by 6 bases and J by 5 bases, with 14 bases between them. Germline V gene sequence: CDR1 MNHEY, CDR2 SVGEGT. This CDR3 comprises 14 residues.

As regards this clonotype: One junction end does not reproduce the germline sequence, and a read error may be involved. The V call is TRBV7-2, the J call TRBJ2-2; either TRBD1 or TRBD2 may supply D (6 bases each). This CDR3 spans 15 amino acids. CDR1 and CDR2 from the germline V gene are SGHTA and FQGNSA. The CDR3 loop is CASTLTGGRTGELFF. The CDR3 DNA reads TGTGCCAGCACCTTAACCGGGGGCCGGACCGGGGAGCTGTTTTTT.

The chain joins TRBV12-3 or TRBV12-4 to TRBJ2-5; TRBD2 matches 15 bases. V was clipped by 3 bases and J by 11 bases; unmatched bases: 10. The CDR3 extends over 16 amino acids. The CDR3 protein is CASSLGTSGGQNEQYF. The CDR3 DNA follows: TGTGCCAGCAGTTTGGGGACTAGCGGGGGGCAGAATGAGCAGTACTTC.

This clonotype was seen ten or more times. This chain joins TRBV7-2 and TRBJ1-2; maybe TRBD1 (5 bases). Trimming shortened V by 5 bases and J by 7 bases, and 14 bases separated the two germline ends. This CDR3 is 13 amino acids long. Germline loops: CDR1 SGHTA, CDR2 FQGNSA. The chain's CDR3 is CASSPVEGSGYTF. The CDR3 DNA sequence: TGTGCCAGCAGCCCCGTGGAGGGGTCTGGCTACACCTTC.

The rearrangement links TRBV7-2 to TRBJ1-6; 7 bases align to TRBD1. J lost 7 bases, V lost 5 bases, and 8 bases had no gene match. Germline lookup yields CDR1 SGHTA and CDR2 FQGNSA. The CDR3 length is 15 residues. The CDR3 nucleotides read TGTGCCAGCAGCCCCAGGGGGACTTTAAATTCACCCCTCCACTTT. Its translation: CASSPRGTLNSPLHF.

In its sample, this clonotype was seen a few times. A much larger clone differs from this one at a single base, so this may be a read error. The chain joins TRBV6-6 to TRBJ2-6, with TRBD1 matching over 10 bases. The CDR3 runs 16 residues. From germline, CDR1 is MNHNY and CDR2 SVGAGI (reference sequence). DNA of the CDR3: TGTGCCAGCAGTACGACAGGGGGCTCTGGGGCCAACGTCCGGACTTTC. It yields the protein CASSTTGGSGANVRTF.

The J gene is TRBJ1-2, the V gene TRBV3-1, with TRBD1 matching over 7 bases. The CDR3 consists of 15 residues. Germline values: CDR1 LGHDT, CDR2 YNNKEL (reference sequence). The J segment lost 5 bases and the V segment lost 4 bases, leaving 10 bases of the junction unmatched. CDR3 sequence: CASSRRQGLGYGYTF. The CDR3 DNA reads TGTGCCAGCAGCCGCCGACAGGGTTTAGGGTATGGCTACACCTTC.